This TCR beta chain was sequenced for a study of blood T cell repertoires in COVID-19. Only in-frame clones appear in the TCRdb table, and some are missing; sequencing was by immunoSEQ multiplex PCR. Here the sample spans 90,000 or so clones, roughly 87% being singletons. The CDR3 contains 15 residues. Looked up from germline, CDR1 is SGHRS and CDR2 is YFSETQ. With 3 bases clipped from V and 6 bases from J, the junction kept 12 bases outside the gene matches. This rearrangement joins TRBV5-1 to TRBJ2-7; 7 nucleotides match TRBD1. The sequenced material came from peripheral blood. The clonotype originates from a man aged 60 to 75 with acute or convalescent COVID-19. Written as DNA, the CDR3 is TGCGCCAGCAGCTACACGACAGGGTTAACCAGCGAGCAGTACTTC. Encoded protein: CASSYTTGLTSEQYF.